The 32 T cell receptor beta chains in this list originate from one sample, sequenced in a study of blood T cell repertoires in COVID-19. The protocol was immunoSEQ multiplex PCR, while the TCRdb copy is restricted to in-frame clones and leaves out a portion. This table has approximately 42,000 clones, about 70% appearing once. The source material was peripheral blood. These receptors all stem from a man older than 75 with acute or convalescent COVID-19.

This chain connects TRBV5-4 to TRBJ1-4; the D gene is possibly TRBD1 (5 bases). The CDR3 has 13 residues. Germline values: CDR1 SGHNT, CDR2 YYREEE (reference sequence). V lost 7 bases and J lost 5, with 12 bases in between. CDR3 sequence reads: CASRRRGNEKLFF. The CDR3 region has the DNA TGTGCCAGCCGCCGCCGGGGGAATGAAAAACTGTTTTTT.

The table lists this clone with a few counts. V gene TRBV10-3 combines with J gene TRBJ2-3, with a weak D call TRBD1 (5 bases). The V and J ends lost 4 bases and 1 base respectively, with 9 bases between them. The CDR3 spans 14 residues. The germline CDR1 and CDR2 sequences are ENHRY and SYGVKD. The CDR3 region is CAISGGAGTDTQYF. In nucleotides, the CDR3 is TGTGCCATCAGTGGGGGCGCCGGCACAGATACGCAGTATTTT.

The chain employs TRBV6-2 or TRBV6-3 and TRBJ2-5; 7 bases map to TRBD2. Germline-derived CDR1 and CDR2 are MNHEY and SVGEGT. The CDR3 sequence is 13 residues long. The trim removed 4 bases at V and 12 bases at J, leaving 11 bases unmatched. The CDR3 nucleotides read TGTGCCAGCAGTTTCGGGGTAGCGGGTCCCAAGTACTTC. Translating it yields CASSFGVAGPKYF.

The rearrangement joins TRBV6-2 or TRBV6-3 to TRBJ1-1; D unresolved. Germline CDR1 reads MNHEY; CDR2 reads SVGEGT. The CDR3 totals 15 residues. Trimming pared 6 bases from V and 1 base from J, leaving 15 bases between. The CDR3 sequence is CASRPFRTRNTEAFF. In nucleotides, the CDR3 is TGTGCCAGCAGACCTTTTAGGACTAGGAACACTGAAGCTTTCTTT.

This chain links TRBV5-1 with TRBJ2-1, with 10 bases lining up with TRBD2. CDR3 length: 15 amino acids. Germline V gives CDR1 SGHRS, CDR2 YFSETQ. With 0 bases clipped from V and 6 bases from J, the junction kept 3 bases outside the gene matches. The CDR3, as DNA: TGCGCCAGCAGCTTGGGTCTAGCGGGAGTCAATGAGCAGTTCTTC. It yields the protein CASSLGLAGVNEQFF. The variable domain in full, with the rest retrieved from reference TRBV5-1 and TRBJ2-1, is KAGVTQTPRYLIKTRGQQVTLSCSPISGHRSVSWYQQTPGQGLQFLFEYFSETQRNKGNFPGRFSGRQFSNSRSEMNVSTLELGDSALYLCASSLGLAGVNEQFFGPGTRLTVL.

V and J are TRBV5-1 and TRBJ2-5; 11 positions agree with TRBD1. Per germline, CDR1 SGHRS and CDR2 YFSETQ. V gave up 2 bases and J gave up 6 bases; unmatched junction bases: 21. The CDR3 runs 20 residues. CDR3 residues: CASSFEDRGLAGEMMKTQYF. CDR3 nucleotide sequence: TGCGCCAGCAGCTTCGAGGACAGGGGGCTGGCGGGAGAGATGATGAAGACCCAGTACTTC. The full variable domain, rest sourced from reference TRBV5-1 and TRBJ2-5, is KAGVTQTPRYLIKTRGQQVTLSCSPISGHRSVSWYQQTPGQGLQFLFEYFSETQRNKGNFPGRFSGRQFSNSRSEMNVSTLELGDSALYLCASSFEDRGLAGEMMKTQYFGPGTRLLVL.

The chain couples TRBV6-6 to TRBJ1-2; TRBD1 agrees at 9 bases. V lost 4 bases, J lost 7 bases, and 4 bases stayed unmatched. The CDR3 extends over 13 amino acids. Germline CDR1 and CDR2: MNHNY and SVGAGI (reference sequence). The CDR3 DNA sequence: TGTGCCAGCAGTTCCGCGACAGGGGGTGGCTACACCTTC. It encodes CASSSATGGGYTF.

The chain is built from TRBV7-2 and TRBJ2-7; 8 positions match TRBD2. CDR1 is SGHTA, CDR2 FQGNSA, per germline. Trimming took 5 bases from V and 7 from J; bases not matched to a gene: 7. The CDR3 extends over 13 amino acids. This CDR3 is CASSPRGGGEQYF. CDR3 DNA sequence: TGTGCCAGCAGCCCCCGGGGGGGCGGTGAGCAGTACTTC.

The J gene is TRBJ2-1, the V gene TRBV18, with D perhaps TRBD2 (6 bases). This CDR3 has 14 amino acids. V lost 4 bases to trimming and J lost 3 bases, with 10 bases between them. The germline V gene encodes CDR1 KGHSH and CDR2 LQKENI. CDR3 DNA: TGTGCCAGCTCACGTTTTAGCGGCTACAATGAGCAGTTCTTC. Residues: CASSRFSGYNEQFF.

This rearrangement joins TRBV5-6 to TRBJ2-2, with D possibly matching TRBD2 (5 bases). The V end was cut by 0 bases, the J end by 2 bases, with 11 bases between. The germline V gene encodes CDR1 SGHDT and CDR2 YYEEEE. This CDR3 region has 16 residues. CDR3 DNA: TGTGCCAGCAGCTTGGAGCGGTGGGCAAACACCGGGGAGCTGTTTTTT. This translates into CASSLERWANTGELFF.

This chain joins TRBV9 and TRBJ1-2, with D perhaps matching TRBD1 (5 bases). Per germline, CDR1 SGDLS and CDR2 YYNGEE. The CDR3 totals 15 residues. The V end lost 0 bases, the J end lost 4 bases, and 13 bases lay between the germline ends. This CDR3 is CASSVGDHRGYGYTF. The CDR3 region has the DNA TGTGCCAGCAGCGTAGGTGACCATAGGGGCTATGGCTACACCTTC. Full variable domain (rest looked up from reference TRBV9 and TRBJ1-2): DSGVTQTPKHLITATGQRVTLRCSPRSGDLSVYWYQQSLDQGLQFLIQYYNGEERAKGNILERFSAQQFPDLHSELNLSSLELGDSALYFCASSVGDHRGYGYTFGSGTRLTVV.

The chain recombines TRBV6-5 with TRBJ2-1; 10 nucleotides match TRBD2. In germline, CDR1 is MNHEY, CDR2 SVGAGI. Trimming at V came to 5 bases and at J to 2 bases, leaving 3 bases not matched to a gene. The CDR3 has 15 amino acids. CDR3 DNA sequence: TGTGCCAGCAGTACCACTAGCGGGACCTACAATGAGCAGTTCTTC. Amino acids: CASSTTSGTYNEQFF.

The chain employs TRBV6-6 and TRBJ2-7, with 9 nucleotides matching TRBD2. Trimming removed 0 bases from V and 4 bases from J; junction bases left unmatched: 7. The germline CDR1 and CDR2 sequences are MNHNY and SVGAGI (reference sequence). The CDR3 totals 16 residues. CDR3 nucleotide sequence: TGTGCCAGCAGTTACTCGGTGCGGGAGGGGTTTTACGAGCAGTACTTC. It codes for CASSYSVREGFYEQYF.

This chain joins TRBV6-1 and TRBJ2-5; 7 bases fit TRBD2. Trimming removed 11 bases from V and 0 bases from J; junction bases left unmatched: 6. In germline, CDR1 is MNHNS, CDR2 SASEGT. The CDR3 has 13 amino acids. CDR3 sequence (DNA): TGTGCCGGGAGGGGCAGGAACCAAGAGACCCAGTACTTC. Protein: CAGRGRNQETQYF.

The genes are TRBV3-1 (or the pseudogene TRBV3-2) and TRBJ1-3; the D is unclear. Trimming removed 2 bases from V and 7 bases from J, with 3 bases in between. CDR1 and CDR2 from the germline V gene are LGHDT and YNNKEL (reference sequence). This CDR3 is built from 11 residues. CDR3 in amino acids: CASSQRNTIYF. The CDR3 nucleotides read TGTGCCAGCAGCCAACGGAACACCATATATTTT.

The V call is TRBV28, the J call TRBJ1-5; tentative D call: TRBD1 (5 bases). The germline gives CDR1 MDHEN, CDR2 SYDVKM. Trimming removed 8 bases at V and 4 bases at J, with 18 bases between. CDR3 length: 15 amino acids. This CDR3 is CASSLAAGINQPQHF. CDR3 nucleotides: TGTGCCAGCTCATTGGCGGCAGGGATTAATCAGCCCCAGCATTTT.

This chain uses TRBV7-2 with TRBJ2-2, with TRBD2 matching 16 bases. Germline values: CDR1 SGHTA, CDR2 FQGNSA. This CDR3 has 19 amino acids. The ends lost 1 base at V and 1 base at J; junction bases unmatched: 3. The CDR3 loop is CASSLVGLAGGVNTGELFF. Here the CDR3 DNA reads TGTGCCAGCAGCTTAGTGGGACTAGCGGGAGGGGTGAACACCGGGGAGCTGTTTTTT.

This chain connects TRBV2 to TRBJ2-1; D is undetermined. The CDR3 is 11 residues long. Trimming shortened V by 6 bases and J by 6 bases, and 6 bases separated the two germline ends. Germline CDR1 SNHLY, CDR2 FYNNEI. This CDR3 is CASSIINEQFF. The CDR3 coding sequence is TGTGCCAGCAGCATCATCAATGAGCAGTTCTTC.

The chain has TRBV2 and TRBJ2-2; D may be TRBD1 (6 bases). CDR3 length: 14 residues. CDR1 SNHLY and CDR2 FYNNEI come from the germline V gene. Trimming shortened V by 6 bases and J by 5 bases, and 13 bases separated the two germline ends. The CDR3 here is CASRWGPGTGELFF. CDR3 nucleotides: TGTGCCAGCAGGTGGGGGCCCGGTACCGGGGAGCTGTTTTTT.

The chain uses TRBV19 and TRBJ1-2; D unclear. Germline loops: CDR1 LNHDA, CDR2 SQIVND (reference sequence). The CDR3 loop spans 13 amino acids. Trimming took off 10 bases at V and 8 bases at J, with 20 bases between the two ends. CDR3 loop: CAITVGGIRGYTF. The CDR3 DNA is TGTGCCATCACGGTGGGAGGTATACGGGGCTACACCTTC.

CDR3 coding DNA: TGTGCCAGCAGTGACCCCCTACGAGGGCCGAACACCGGGGAGCTGTTTTTT. Its translation is CASSDPLRGPNTGELFF. This chain links TRBV2 with TRBJ2-2, with D possibly being TRBD2 (5 bases). The CDR3 spans 17 residues. V lost 3 bases and J 0 bases, leaving 14 bases between the germline ends. Germline assignment: CDR1 SNHLY and CDR2 FYNNEI.

V gene TRBV2 combines with J gene TRBJ2-1, with 7 bases aligning to TRBD2. J was trimmed by 2 bases and V by 7 bases; bases with no gene match: 5. From germline, CDR1 is SNHLY and CDR2 FYNNEI. CDR3 length: 14 residues. The CDR3 loop is CASNHGLAYNEQFF. Written as DNA, the CDR3 is TGTGCCAGCAATCACGGACTAGCCTACAATGAGCAGTTCTTC.

This CDR3 reads CASSYDGTGFSSSGREVDTQYF. The CDR3 DNA is TGTGCCAGCAGTTATGACGGGACAGGGTTCTCTTCTAGCGGGAGGGAGGTGGATACGCAGTATTTT. The gene calls are TRBV28 and TRBJ2-3; TRBD2 aligns across 12 bases. This CDR3 has 22 amino acids. Germline V gene sequence: CDR1 MDHEN, CDR2 SYDVKM. The V gene end was trimmed by 4 bases and the J gene end by 6 bases; junction bases not matched to a gene: 26.

The V and J genes are TRBV9 and TRBJ2-2; D may be TRBD1 (6 bases). Trimming cost V 4 bases and J 0 bases, with 7 bases left between them. Germline lookup yields CDR1 SGDLS and CDR2 YYNGEE. This CDR3 region has 14 residues. The CDR3 DNA follows: TGTGCCAGCAGCTGGACAGCGAACACCGGGGAGCTGTTTTTT. It translates to CASSWTANTGELFF. The variable domain in full, completed from reference TRBV9 and TRBJ2-2, reads DSGVTQTPKHLITATGQRVTLRCSPRSGDLSVYWYQQSLDQGLQFLIQYYNGEERAKGNILERFSAQQFPDLHSELNLSSLELGDSALYFCASSWTANTGELFFGEGSRLTVL.

This rearrangement joins TRBV12-3 or TRBV12-4 to TRBJ1-5, with 9 bases fitting TRBD1. This CDR3 is built from 13 residues. V lost 6 bases and J lost 5; bases outside the gene matches: 2. CDR3 sequence reads: CASSRDRDQPQHF. The DNA of the CDR3 is TGTGCCAGCAGCAGGGACAGGGATCAGCCCCAGCATTTT.

The rearrangement links TRBV10-1 to TRBJ2-1, with 11 bases lining up with TRBD2. V dropped 11 bases and J dropped 2; count of bases not matched to a gene: 14. Germline CDR1 WNHNN, CDR2 SYGVQD (reference sequence). The CDR3 runs 17 residues. The CDR3 DNA reads as TGCGCCGGCGGGACTAGCGGTCCAGGGGTGGCCTACAATGAGCAGTTCTTC. Encoded protein: CAGGTSGPGVAYNEQFF.

V and J are TRBV2 and TRBJ2-3; 14 nucleotides match TRBD2. CDR1 SNHLY and CDR2 FYNNEI come from the germline V gene. The CDR3 length is 14 residues. V dropped 6 bases and J dropped 7; count of bases not matched to a gene: 3. The CDR3 region is CASSGTSGSNTQYF. The CDR3 DNA follows: TGTGCCAGCAGCGGGACTAGCGGGAGTAATACGCAGTATTTT.

The chain has TRBV6-6 and TRBJ2-7; TRBD1 might be the D (6 bases). Trimming took off 6 bases at V and 4 bases at J, with 16 bases between the two ends. CDR1 MNHNY and CDR2 SVGAGI come from the germline V gene (reference sequence). The CDR3 is made up of 14 amino acids. DNA of the CDR3: TGTGCCAGCAGAAGGGGGTCCGGGGCATACGAGCAGTACTTC. Its translation is CASRRGSGAYEQYF.

The chain combines TRBV5-1 with TRBJ2-7; no definite D call. In germline, CDR1 is SGHRS, CDR2 YFSETQ. V was cut by 3 bases and J by 0 bases, with 4 bases left in between. This CDR3 region has 12 residues. The CDR3 is CASSSSSYEQYF. CDR3 in DNA: TGCGCCAGCAGCTCCAGCTCCTACGAGCAGTACTTC.

The V and J genes are TRBV19 and TRBJ2-1; 14 bases match TRBD2. Looked up from germline, CDR1 is LNHDA and CDR2 is SQIVND (reference sequence). The CDR3 contains 15 residues. The V gene end was trimmed by 4 bases and the J gene end by 10 bases; junction bases not matched to a gene: 6. CDR3 DNA sequence: TGTGCCAGTAGTACCGGGACTAGCGGGAGCGACGAGCAGTTCTTC. This encodes CASSTGTSGSDEQFF.

This clone was observed a single time. The V and J genes are TRBV13 and TRBJ2-5, with 8 bases aligning to TRBD1. This CDR3 region has 16 residues. CDR1 is PRHDT and CDR2 is FYEKMQ in the germline V gene (reference sequence). J gave up 2 bases and V 4 bases, and 9 bases lay outside the gene matches. In DNA form, the CDR3 reads TGTGCCAGCAGCTCCCAGACAGGGGCGACTCAAGAGACCCAGTACTTC. Its protein is CASSSQTGATQETQYF.

This chain joins TRBV28 and TRBJ2-1; 11 bases match TRBD1. V lost 4 bases and J lost 7; bases outside the gene matches: 9. The CDR3 is 16 amino acids. Germline CDR1 MDHEN, CDR2 SYDVKM. This chain's CDR3 is CASSSGQGAKVNEQFF. The CDR3 DNA sequence: TGTGCCAGCAGTTCCGGACAGGGGGCGAAGGTGAATGAGCAGTTCTTC.